This T cell receptor (beta chain) came from a study of cytomegalovirus exposure and HLA in healthy donors. The germline CDR1 and CDR2 sequences are SGHDT and YYEEEE. V was pared by 1 base and J by 8 bases, with 8 bases between. The CDR3 covers 12 residues. Use of 60 Vbeta and 13 Jbeta primers characterized the PCR. Authors' methods: Unique TCR beta chains numbered roughly 80 million in a later analysis, with around 11 million shared. Profiling relied on immunoSEQ multiplex PCR, and the TCRdb table lists in-frame clones only, not all of them. That table supplies the V and J calls and clone size; D and trimming were determined from the DNA. Among 80,000 to 100,000 clones, 65% to 80% were seen once, and the ten largest hold approximately 16%. In regard to this clone: The antigen remains unidentified.

Findings and limits, study-wide: Fewer than 200 TCR beta chains were listed as cytomegalovirus-associated. In a later analysis, V- and J-gene trimming of beta chains associated with a DCLRE1C missense variant, replicated independently.

The chain employs TRBV5-6 and TRBJ2-3; D not certain. Sequencing was performed on PBMCs. The TCR sequence derives from a young woman in good health and CMV-seropositive. The CDR3 DNA follows: TGTGCCAGCAGCTTGAGTCTATCTACGCAGTATTTT. Its protein product is CASSLSLSTQYF.